The 27 T cell receptor beta chains below all came from one sample that was sequenced in a study of blood T cells in healthy people across ages. The second PCR ran roughly 7 to 12 cycles with a sample-barcoded 5' primer and J-beta primers. From the 5' RACE reads, TCRdb called clonotypes with MiXCR, one entry per CDR3 protein. The top ten clones hold 15% of a sample with hundreds of thousands of distinct CDR3 sequences, less than 40% of them seen once. Specimen: blood. The source is a woman of 80 years or more in good health.

This clonotype was recorded many times. This rearrangement joins TRBV7-3 to TRBJ1-1; D unresolved. The CDR3 is made up of 13 amino acids. V lost 6 bases and J 2 bases, leaving 10 bases between the germline ends. Looked up from germline, CDR1 is SGHTA and CDR2 is FQGTGA. CDR3 DNA: TGTGCCAGCAGTTTATTGGGAAACACTGAAGCTTTCTTT. Its translation: CASSLLGNTEAFF.

This clonotype has more than one count but fewer than ten. The V call is TRBV6-2 or TRBV6-3, the J call TRBJ2-7, with D tentatively TRBD1 (8 bases). The germline gives CDR1 MNHEY, CDR2 SVGEGT. The CDR3 is 15 residues long. Trimming took 10 bases from V and 4 from J, leaving 23 bases between them. CDR3 bases: TGTGCCACCACTCGGGGGGAGACAGGGGATTACGAGCAGTACTTC. Amino acid sequence: CATTRGETGDYEQYF.

There are a few counts of this clonotype. This rearrangement joins TRBV15 to TRBJ2-1; D is uncertain. Trimming cost V 1 base and J 10 bases, with 14 bases left between them. This CDR3 has 14 residues. Germline V lookup: CDR1 LNHNV, CDR2 YYDKDF (reference sequence). This CDR3 reads CATSRAGSSYEQFF. The CDR3 bases are TGTGCCACCAGCAGAGCCGGTAGCTCCTACGAGCAGTTCTTC.

This clonotype occurred many times. The chain employs TRBV6-2 or TRBV6-3 and TRBJ1-2, with D maybe TRBD1 (5 bases). The CDR3 contains 17 residues. The germline CDR1 and CDR2 sequences are MNHEY and SVGEGT. The V gene lost 0 bases and the J gene lost 8 bases, with 22 bases spanning the gap. CDR3 DNA sequence: TGTGCCAGCAGTTACTCAAGTTATCGACAGCCCCAAGTCGGCTACACCTTC. Its translation is CASSYSSYRQPQVGYTF.

This sequence joins TRBV6-2 or TRBV6-3 and TRBJ2-7; TRBD2 might be the D (5 bases). Germline-derived CDR1 and CDR2 are MNHEY and SVGEGT. The length of the CDR3 is 15 residues. V was clipped by 2 bases and J by 0 bases, with 11 bases between them. CDR3 in amino acids: CASSYRERSSYEQYF. CDR3 nucleotide sequence: TGTGCCAGCAGTTACCGCGAGCGGAGCTCCTACGAGCAGTACTTC.

The CDR3, as DNA: TGCAGTGCTAGAGGACCTACGAGCGAGCAGTACTTC. Amino acid sequence: CSARGPTSEQYF. V and J are TRBV20-1 and TRBJ2-4, with no clear D. The J call may be incorrect, as the DNA end agrees better with TRBJ2-7. Germline V lookup: CDR1 DFQATT, CDR2 SNEGSKA (reference sequence). CDR3 length equals 12 residues.

The chain links TRBV20-1 to TRBJ1-1; D is perhaps TRBD1 (6 bases). The V and J ends lost 2 bases and 2 bases respectively, with 12 bases between them. The CDR3 has 14 amino acids. Germline CDR1 is DFQATT and CDR2 is SNEGSKA (reference sequence). CDR3 residues: CSARPGTFNTEAFF. CDR3 nucleotides: TGCAGTGCTAGACCCGGGACATTTAACACTGAAGCTTTCTTT.

This clonotype was counted many times. The V gene is TRBV7-2, the J gene TRBJ2-7, with a tentative D call TRBD1 (6 bases). The V gene's germline CDR1 is SGHTA and CDR2 FQGNSA. CDR3 length: 14 amino acids. Trimming took 4 bases from V and 6 from J, leaving 16 bases between them. CDR3 amino acids: CASSSTGGRREQYF. As DNA, the CDR3 is TGTGCCAGCAGCTCGACAGGAGGAAGGCGCGAGCAGTACTTC.

This clonotype turned up a few times. This chain connects TRBV7-3 to TRBJ2-2, with D perhaps matching TRBD1 or TRBD2 (6 bases each). The V end lost 2 bases, the J end lost 5 bases, and 12 bases lay between the germline ends. Germline loops: CDR1 SGHTA, CDR2 FQGTGA. There are 15 residues in the CDR3. The CDR3 nucleotides are TGTGCCAGCAGCTTAGGGGGGCTGGAGACCGGGGAGCTGTTTTTT. Residues: CASSLGGLETGELFF.

This clonotype has ten or more counts. The chain couples TRBV5-4 to TRBJ2-1; 12 nucleotides agree with TRBD1. The V gene's germline CDR1 is SGHNT and CDR2 YYREEE (reference sequence). The junction had 8 bases not matched to a gene; V was cut back by 4 bases and J by 9 bases. The CDR3 contains 15 residues. For the CDR3, the DNA is TGTGCCAGCAGCGATGCGGGACAGGGGGCAGGTGAGCAGTTCTTC. It yields the protein CASSDAGQGAGEQFF.

The J gene is TRBJ1-2, the V gene TRBV7-3; 8 bases are a match to TRBD1. With 5 bases clipped from V and 8 bases from J, the junction kept 10 bases outside the gene matches. The CDR3 has 14 amino acids. The germline CDR1 and CDR2 sequences are SGHTA and FQGTGA. The CDR3 region has the DNA TGTGCCAGCAGCCCAGGGGGCGGGGTCTGGGGCTACACCTTC. This codes for CASSPGGGVWGYTF.

In this sample, this clonotype turned up many times. V usage is TRBV5-1 and J usage is TRBJ1-2, with TRBD1 matching 9 bases. Germline V gene sequence: CDR1 SGHRS, CDR2 YFSETQ. This CDR3 spans 16 amino acids. J was trimmed by 7 bases and V by 1 base; bases with no gene match: 11. The CDR3 here is CASSLYDRDRVTGYTF. In DNA, the CDR3 is TGCGCCAGCAGCTTGTACGACAGGGACAGGGTAACTGGCTACACCTTC.

Only a few counts were recorded for this clonotype. CDR3 region: CASSLPRGMGTEAFF. The DNA for the CDR3 is TGTGCCAGCAGTTTACCCAGGGGGATGGGGACTGAAGCTTTCTTT. The chain combines TRBV12-3 or TRBV12-4 with TRBJ1-1, with TRBD1 matching over 7 bases. With 2 bases clipped from V and 5 bases from J, the junction kept 8 bases outside the gene matches. The CDR3 consists of 15 residues.

The V and J genes are TRBV2 and TRBJ2-1, with 9 bases that match TRBD2. TRBJ2-7 explains the end of the DNA better; the J call may be wrong. This CDR3 spans 18 amino acids. The germline V gene has CDR1 SNHLY and CDR2 FYNNEI. CDR3 coding DNA: TGTGCCAGCAGCCACCCCGGGGCGGGGGGGCCCCCCTACAATGAGCAGTACTTC. Protein: CASSHPGAGGPPYNEQYF.

Ten or more counts support this clonotype. V is TRBV7-3 and J is TRBJ2-4, with 7 positions matching TRBD2. Looked up from germline, CDR1 is SGHTA and CDR2 is FQGTGA. The CDR3 runs to 15 residues. With 1 base clipped from V and 8 bases from J, the junction kept 8 bases outside the gene matches. This CDR3 is CASSLSGRAGDIQYF. CDR3 sequence (DNA): TGTGCCAGCAGCTTAAGTGGCAGGGCGGGAGACATTCAGTACTTC.

The J gene is TRBJ2-4, the V gene TRBV15; no clear D gene. CDR3 length: 13 amino acids. V was shortened by 9 bases and J by 1 base, with 10 bases between the two germline ends. The germline CDR1 and CDR2 sequences are LNHNV and YYDKDF (reference sequence). The CDR3 nucleotides are TGTGCCACTCCCAGTCCGGCCAAAAACATTCAGTACTTC. This codes for CATPSPAKNIQYF.

This clonotype was seen repeatedly, ten times or more. The chain carries TRBV28 and TRBJ1-2; TRBD1 might be the D (5 bases). V was pared by 7 bases and J by 4 bases, with 19 bases between. There are 15 residues in the CDR3. Per germline, CDR1 MDHEN and CDR2 SYDVKM. The DNA of the CDR3 is TGTGCCAGCACTAGGGATCTGGGGGTGAGCTATGGCTACACCTTC. The encoded protein is CASTRDLGVSYGYTF.

A few counts support this clonotype. This sequence may be a read error, since a much larger clone differs from it by one base. The CDR3 sequence is CASSSLWSNEQYF. For the CDR3, the DNA is TGTGCCAGCAGCTCCCTGTGGAGCAATGAGCAGTACTTC. The V gene is TRBV7-9, the J gene TRBJ2-5, with no clear D. Trimming took off 4 bases at V and 11 bases at J, with 17 bases between the two ends. The CDR3 spans 13 residues. The germline V gene has CDR1 SEHNR and CDR2 FQNEAQ (reference sequence).

In this sample, this clonotype turned up many times. The J gene is TRBJ1-2, the V gene TRBV18; TRBD1 aligns across 9 bases. This CDR3 region has 15 residues. Trimming cost V 3 bases and J 4 bases; bases outside gene matches: 6. Germline V CDR1 and CDR2: KGHSH, LQKENI. The CDR3 protein is CASSPGTGISYGYTF. CDR3 DNA sequence: TGTGCCAGCTCACCTGGGACAGGGATATCCTATGGCTACACCTTC.

The chain is built from TRBV4-1 and TRBJ1-2; D might be TRBD1 (6 bases). Looked up from germline, CDR1 is MGHRA and CDR2 is YSYEKL. This CDR3 is 15 amino acids long. V was cut by 4 bases and J by 6 bases, with 18 bases left in between. CDR3 nucleotides: TGCGCCAGCAGCCTAGGCAAGGGGACAACTAATGGCTACACCTTC. This translates into CASSLGKGTTNGYTF.

There are many counts of this clonotype. The chain recombines TRBV28 with TRBJ1-1; TRBD1 aligns across 8 bases. There are 14 residues in the CDR3. CDR1 MDHEN and CDR2 SYDVKM come from the germline V gene. The V gene end was trimmed by 6 bases and the J gene end by 1 base; junction bases not matched to a gene: 4. In nucleotides, the CDR3 is TGTGCCAGCAGCGGACAGGGCAGGAACACTGAAGCTTTCTTT. Amino acids: CASSGQGRNTEAFF. Together with reference TRBV28 and TRBJ1-1, the CDR3 gives the full variable domain: DVKVTQSSRYLVKRTGEKVFLECVQDMDHENMFWYRQDPGLGLRLIYFSYDVKMKEKGDIPEGYSVSREKKERFSLILESASTNQTSMYLCASSGQGRNTEAFFGQGTRLTVV.

About this clonotype itself: A much larger clone differs from this one at a single base, so this may be a read error. The chain carries TRBV6-1 and TRBJ2-7; 9 nucleotides agree with TRBD1. The DNA end is more similar to TRBJ2-5, so the J call may be wrong. There are 15 residues in the CDR3. From germline, CDR1 is MNHNS and CDR2 SASEGT. In DNA form, the CDR3 reads TGTGCCGGCAGTGAAGCAAGGACAGGGGTGGAGACCCAGTACTTC. Translated: CAGSEARTGVETQYF.

This clonotype was seen repeatedly, ten times or more. The DNA of the CDR3 is TGCAGTGCTAGAGACTTGACAGGGGATGGGTATGGCTACACCTTC. It translates to CSARDLTGDGYGYTF. The chain couples TRBV20-1 to TRBJ1-2, with TRBD1 matching over 8 bases. J gave up 5 bases and V 0 bases, and 8 bases lay outside the gene matches. In germline, CDR1 is DFQATT, CDR2 SNEGSKA (reference sequence). The CDR3 loop spans 15 amino acids.

To note about this clonotype: With a much larger clone just one base away, this may be a read error. The CDR3 DNA is TGTGCCAGCAGCTTTTCGGGGTTCGTGACCCAGTACTTC. It yields the protein CASSFSGFVTQYF. The chain is built from TRBV7-9 and TRBJ2-7, with TRBD2 as a possible D gene (5 bases). TRBJ2-5 explains the end of the DNA better; the J call may be wrong. This CDR3 has 13 residues. Per the germline V gene, CDR1 is SEHNR and CDR2 is FQNEAQ (reference sequence).

This clonotype has a count of ten or more. The chain employs TRBV4-1 and TRBJ2-6; TRBD1 aligns across 8 bases. The ends lost 0 bases at V and 0 bases at J; junction bases unmatched: 10. Germline CDR1 MGHRA, CDR2 YSYEKL. The CDR3 sequence is 20 residues long. The CDR3 is CASSQDETGAINSGANVLTF. The CDR3 DNA reads as TGCGCCAGCAGCCAAGATGAGACAGGGGCTATTAACTCTGGGGCCAACGTCCTGACTTTC.

CDR3 amino acids: CATSRDPRARGEKLFF. Here the CDR3 DNA reads TGTGCCACCAGCAGAGATCCTAGGGCAAGGGGTGAAAAACTGTTTTTT. This rearrangement joins TRBV15 to TRBJ1-4; D perhaps matches TRBD1 (5 bases). CDR1 is LNHNV and CDR2 is YYDKDF in the germline V gene (reference sequence). This CDR3 is 16 amino acids long. V shed 0 bases and J shed 7 bases, with 15 bases lying between them.

The table lists this clonotype with many counts. The V gene is TRBV20-1, the J gene TRBJ2-7, with 7 nucleotides matching TRBD2. With V trimmed by 5 bases and J by 0 bases, 4 bases remained unmatched. Germline V gives CDR1 DFQATT, CDR2 SNEGSKA (reference sequence). CDR3 size: 13 residues. CDR3 nucleotide sequence: TGCAGTGCTTTAGCGGGCCGCTCCTACGAGCAGTACTTC. Translated, it gives CSALAGRSYEQYF.